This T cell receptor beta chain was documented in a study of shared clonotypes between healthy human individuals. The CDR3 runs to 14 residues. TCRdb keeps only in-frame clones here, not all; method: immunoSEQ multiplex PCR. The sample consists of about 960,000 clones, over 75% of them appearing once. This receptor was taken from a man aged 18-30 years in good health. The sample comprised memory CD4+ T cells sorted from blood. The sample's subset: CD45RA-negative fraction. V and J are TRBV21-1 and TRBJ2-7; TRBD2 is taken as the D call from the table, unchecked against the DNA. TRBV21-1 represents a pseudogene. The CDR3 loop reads CASSQRSVTYEQYF. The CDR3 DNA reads TGTGCCAGCAGCCAGCGGTCCGTGACCTACGAGCAGTACTTC.